The T cell receptor (beta chain) under discussion was sequenced for a study of shared clonotypes between healthy human individuals. The study, taken as a whole, reports: The study sampled only blood, and tissue repertoires likely differ.

Losses at the gene ends were 4 bases for V and 3 bases for J; bases not matched to a gene: 7. Germline V gene data show CDR1 as MNHEY and CDR2 as SVGAGI. The CDR3 loop spans 16 amino acids. CD4+ cells yielded CD45RA+ naive and CD45RA-negative memory subsets. Comments on this clone: What it binds is not known.

At the deep level, the assay was run. Method: immunoSEQ multiplex PCR; TCRdb's copy keeps in-frame clones and lacks some. This table holds about 2.4 million clones, roughly 93% found once. Sequenced sample: naive CD4+ T cells from PBMCs. Sample subset: CD45RA+ positively selected. This chain joins TRBV6-5 and TRBJ2-7, with 12 bases identical to TRBD1. The sequence was obtained from a man between 18 and 35 years old in good health. Some clones in this sample may be carry-over from other donors' samples. CDR3 amino acids: CASSFLRDRGLYEQYF. The DNA for the CDR3 is TGTGCCAGCAGTTTCCTCCGGGACAGGGGGCTCTACGAGCAGTACTTC.